This note documents a single T cell receptor (beta chain) sequence. Its target is not known. The sample belongs to a study of T cell responses to AZD1222 COVID-19 vaccine. Study-level points and caveats: Repertoires in all cases were sampled only once the peak T cell response had passed. Females outnumbered males among donors, who were mostly white British; clonal diversity was possibly underestimated.

The germline V gene has CDR1 MGHRA and CDR2 YSYEKL. This CDR3 region has 15 residues. The ends were cut back, 4 bases at V and 6 bases at J, with 13 bases in the middle. TCRdb's table, derived via immunoSEQ multiplex PCR, lists solely in-frame clones and lacks some. The sample includes roughly 120,000 clones, 91% of them seen just once. The chain couples TRBV4-1 to TRBJ1-6; D unresolved. This receptor was obtained from an adult in good health. The material sequenced was peripheral blood, taken on day 0 of AZD1222 vaccination. CDR3 in DNA: TGCGCCAGCAGCCGAGTCCGGACCCTTAATTCACCCCTCCACTTT. The encoded protein is CASSRVRTLNSPLHF.